The rows below give T cell receptor beta chains drawn from one sample of a study of blood T cells in healthy people across ages. TCRdb independently ran MiXCR on the 5' RACE reads; one entry per CDR3 protein. Of some 730,000 distinct CDR3 sequences listed, 22% were seen once; the top ten hold 22%. The sequenced sample consisted of blood. Receptor source: a man in his 70s in good health. CDR3s include the opening cysteine and the closing phenylalanine or tryptophan. The D gene is left open where the match is weak. Part of the rows lack a size; the others show once, few, many or a class for expanded clones.

V gene,J gene,clone size,D gene,CDR3 protein,CDR3 DNA
TRBV10-2,TRBJ2-1,few,TRBD1,CASLRGTWFF,TGCGCCAGCCTCAGGGGGACATGGTTCTTC
TRBV12-3/TRBV12-4,TRBJ2-5,few,NA,CASRPGSYTQYF,TGTGCCAGCAGGCCCGGGTCCTACACCCAGTACTTC
TRBV12-3/TRBV12-4,TRBJ2-1,NA,NA,CASSFSGGVQNEQFF,TGTGCCAGCAGTTTTTCCGGGGGCGTACAGAATGAGCAGTTCTTC
TRBV6-6,TRBJ1-2,NA,TRBD1,CASSRTGTSLNYGYTF,TGTGCCAGCAGTCGGACAGGGACATCACTTAACTATGGCTACACCTTC
TRBV6-5,TRBJ1-5,few,NA,CASSPGDGESNQPQHF,TGTGCCAGCAGTCCTGGGGACGGGGAGAGCAATCAGCCCCAGCATTTT
TRBV4-3,TRBJ1-1,few,TRBD1,CASSQAGGVWSEAFF,TGCGCCAGCAGCCAGGCAGGGGGCGTTTGGTCTGAAGCTTTCTTT
TRBV5-4,TRBJ2-3,many,TRBD1,CASSLQGSDTQYF,TGTGCCAGCAGCTTACAGGGGTCAGATACGCAGTATTTT
TRBV7-6,TRBJ2-2,few,NA,CASSSRNPGELFF,TGTGCCAGCAGCTCAAGAAATCCCGGGGAGCTGTTTTTT
TRBV7-2,TRBJ2-1,few,TRBD2,CASSISSGSQYNEQFF,TGTGCCAGCAGCATTTCTAGCGGGAGCCAATACAATGAGCAGTTCTTC
TRBV6-1,TRBJ2-5,NA,TRBD1,CASSHRDRVTQYF,TGTGCCAGCAGTCACCGGGACAGGGTGACCCAGTACTTC
TRBV20-1,TRBJ2-1,NA,TRBD2,CSARDRLAGYNEQFF,TGCAGTGCTAGAGATCGACTAGCTGGCTACAATGAGCAGTTCTTC
TRBV20-1,TRBJ1-1,many,NA,CSARASRNTEAFF,TGCAGTGCTAGAGCTTCACGTAACACTGAAGCTTTCTTT
TRBV12-3/TRBV12-4,TRBJ2-6,NA,NA,CASSSWTHNSGANVLTF,TGTGCCAGCAGTTCCTGGACCCATAACTCTGGGGCCAACGTCCTGACTTTC
TRBV12-3/TRBV12-4,TRBJ2-7,NA,NA,CASAKRSYEQYF,TGTGCCAGCGCAAAGCGTTCCTACGAGCAGTACTTC
TRBV18,TRBJ2-5,NA,NA,CASSPLNRQEETQYF,TGTGCCAGCTCACCACTAAACAGGCAAGAAGAGACCCAGTACTTC
TRBV29-1,TRBJ2-1,many,TRBD2,CSVSSGMSYNEQFF,TGCAGCGTCTCTAGCGGGATGTCCTACAATGAGCAGTTCTTC
TRBV15,TRBJ2-5,few,NA,CATSRDGVPETQYF,TGTGCCACCAGCAGAGACGGGGTCCCGGAGACCCAGTACTTC
TRBV7-3,TRBJ2-3,NA,TRBD2,CASSLFGLAGDTQYF,TGTGCCAGCAGCTTATTCGGGCTAGCGGGAGATACGCAGTATTTT
TRBV15,TRBJ2-1,few,NA,CATSRDWDKSEQFF,TGTGCCACCAGCAGAGATTGGGACAAGAGTGAGCAGTTCTTC
TRBV6-2/TRBV6-3,TRBJ1-5,NA,NA,CASSAGGTLWHRPQHF,TGTGCCAGCAGCGCGGGGGGGACCCTATGGCATCGACCCCAGCATTTT
TRBV12-3/TRBV12-4,TRBJ2-5,NA,TRBD2,CASSQTTSGAQETQYF,TGTGCCAGCAGTCAGACGACTAGCGGGGCCCAAGAGACCCAGTACTTC
TRBV29-1,TRBJ2-1,NA,TRBD2,CSVGLGEGEQFF,TGCAGCGTTGGACTAGGGGAGGGTGAGCAGTTCTTC
TRBV28,TRBJ1-1,NA,NA,CASSFRAGLSTEAFF,TGTGCCAGCAGTTTTCGGGCAGGGCTCTCCACTGAAGCTTTCTTT
TRBV12-3/TRBV12-4,TRBJ2-7,NA,NA,CASSPQTGYEQYF,TGTGCCAGCAGTCCCCAGACAGGCTACGAGCAGTACTTC
TRBV12-3/TRBV12-4,TRBJ1-1,many,NA,CASSFSVAGAFF,TGTGCCAGCAGTTTTTCAGTTGCCGGAGCTTTCTTT
TRBV10-3,TRBJ1-5,many,NA,CAISEGAEAVVRPQHF,TGTGCCATCAGTGAGGGGGCGGAGGCGGTGGTTAGGCCCCAGCATTTT
TRBV5-5,TRBJ2-6,few,NA,CASSSQEAGSTSGANVLTF,TGTGCCAGCAGCTCTCAAGAGGCAGGATCTACCTCTGGGGCCAACGTCCTGACTTTC
TRBV6-5,TRBJ1-1,many,TRBD1,CASSYSGQGTEAFF,TGTGCCAGCAGTTACTCTGGACAGGGAACTGAAGCTTTCTTT
TRBV3-1,TRBJ1-5,NA,NA,CASSQERGGNQPQHF,TGTGCCAGCAGCCAAGAAAGAGGGGGCAATCAGCCCCAGCATTTT
TRBV5-1,TRBJ1-6,few,NA,CASSLGRPENSPLHF,TGCGCCAGCAGCTTGGGTCGGCCGGAAAATTCACCCCTCCACTTT
TRBV3-1,TRBJ2-7,few,NA,CASSPTPGQSFYEQYF,TGTGCCAGCAGCCCCACACCCGGACAGAGCTTCTACGAGCAGTACTTC